The 23 T cell receptor beta chains given below trace back to one sample, sequenced in a study of cytomegalovirus exposure and HLA in healthy donors. With 60 Vbeta and 13 Jbeta primers, the PCR was carried out. Data came from immunoSEQ multiplex PCR; TCRdb stores just in-frame clones and leaves some out. In total, the table holds about 170,000 clones. Sequenced material: PBMCs. The receptors come from a woman aged 18-29 years in good health and CMV-seropositive.

This sequence joins TRBV6-5 and TRBJ2-5, with D unclear. The CDR3 runs 13 residues. Trimming took 8 bases from V and 0 from J, leaving 10 bases between them. CDR1 and CDR2 from the germline V gene are MNHEY and SVGAGI. The CDR3 bases are TGTGCCAGCGACTCTTCCCACCAAGAGACCCAGTACTTC. Amino acids: CASDSSHQETQYF.

This rearrangement joins TRBV4-1 to TRBJ1-3; 8 bases match TRBD1. J gave up 2 bases and V 6 bases, and 9 bases lay outside the gene matches. This CDR3 has 16 residues. CDR1 is MGHRA, CDR2 YSYEKL, per germline. The CDR3 spells CASRGVGQGAGNTIYF. The CDR3 region has the DNA TGCGCCAGCAGAGGAGTAGGACAGGGAGCTGGAAACACCATATATTTT.

About this clone: Other DNA sequences in the sample encode the same CDR3. V gene TRBV5-1 combines with J gene TRBJ2-3, with TRBD2 matching over 7 bases. The CDR3 sequence is 14 residues long. Trimming cost V 4 bases and J 3 bases; bases outside gene matches: 5. Germline-derived CDR1 and CDR2 are SGHRS and YFSETQ. This CDR3 is CASSPGGGTDTQYF. The CDR3 DNA reads TGCGCCAGCAGCCCGGGGGGAGGAACAGATACGCAGTATTTT.

This rearrangement joins TRBV9 to TRBJ2-2; D call uncertain. The CDR3 contains 16 residues. V gave up 0 bases and J gave up 0 bases, with 9 bases separating them. In germline, CDR1 is SGDLS, CDR2 YYNGEE. DNA for the CDR3: TGTGCCAGCAGCGTAGCGGTAACAGCGAACACCGGGGAGCTGTTTTTT. Encoded protein: CASSVAVTANTGELFF. The whole variable domain, remainder taken from reference TRBV9 and TRBJ2-2, is DSGVTQTPKHLITATGQRVTLRCSPRSGDLSVYWYQQSLDQGLQFLIQYYNGEERAKGNILERFSAQQFPDLHSELNLSSLELGDSALYFCASSVAVTANTGELFFGEGSRLTVL.

The rearrangement uses TRBV5-4 and TRBJ2-1; weak D call: TRBD2 (7 bases). Per germline, CDR1 SGHNT and CDR2 YYREEE (reference sequence). V was shortened by 2 bases and J by 4 bases, with 13 bases between the two germline ends. The CDR3 sequence is 15 residues long. This chain's CDR3 is CASSFGGPTYNEQFF. CDR3 in DNA: TGTGCCAGCAGCTTCGGGGGGCCCACTTACAATGAGCAGTTCTTC.

This rearrangement joins TRBV5-7 to TRBJ1-2, with 9 positions matching TRBD1. TRBV5-7 is placed among ORFs of uncertain function. V gave up 4 bases and J gave up 8 bases; unmatched junction bases: 12. This CDR3 contains 15 residues. The CDR3 nucleotides read TGTGCCAGCAGCCTCTTCTCGGGACAGGGACAAGGCTACACCTTC. Residues: CASSLFSGQGQGYTF.

This chain uses TRBV2 with TRBJ2-2; TRBD1 matches at 9 bases. V lost 6 bases and J lost 1; bases outside the gene matches: 3. From germline, CDR1 is SNHLY and CDR2 FYNNEI. This CDR3 comprises 15 residues. As DNA, the CDR3 is TGTGCCAGCAGGAAGGACAGGGGGAACACCGGGGAGCTGTTTTTT. This sequence encodes CASRKDRGNTGELFF.

The chain joins TRBV11-3 to TRBJ2-2, with TRBD2 as a possible D gene (5 bases). Germline values: CDR1 SGHNT, CDR2 YENEEA. The CDR3 runs 14 residues. V was clipped by 1 base and J by 6 bases, with 9 bases between them. The CDR3 loop is CASSLVSEAGELFF. The CDR3 DNA is TGTGCCAGCAGCTTAGTATCGGAGGCCGGGGAGCTGTTTTTT.

This chain connects TRBV15 to TRBJ1-2, with 8 bases lining up with TRBD1. Per the germline V gene, CDR1 is LNHNV and CDR2 is YYDKDF (reference sequence). This CDR3 is 17 amino acids long. V gave up 0 bases and J gave up 8 bases; unmatched junction bases: 14. The CDR3 region is CATSREMVHPGGYGYTF. The DNA of the CDR3 is TGTGCCACCAGCAGAGAAATGGTTCACCCAGGGGGCTACGGCTACACCTTC.

This chain links TRBV27 with TRBJ2-1; D is perhaps TRBD1 (6 bases). The CDR3 loop spans 15 amino acids. Trimming stripped 1 base from V and 10 bases from J, with 17 bases between. Per the germline V gene, CDR1 is MNHEY and CDR2 is SMNVEV (reference sequence). In DNA form, the CDR3 reads TGTGCCAGCAGTTTATTCACAGGGCACGAGACGGAGCAGTTCTTC. Protein product: CASSLFTGHETEQFF.

The chain employs TRBV6-6 and TRBJ2-3; 10 bases agree with TRBD2. Looked up from germline, CDR1 is MNHNY and CDR2 is SVGAGI (reference sequence). With V trimmed by 5 bases and J by 2 bases, 4 bases remained unmatched. The CDR3 contains 15 residues. The CDR3 region has the DNA TGTGCCAGCAGTATGACTAGCGGGCCCACAGATACGCAGTATTTT. It is translated as CASSMTSGPTDTQYF.

This sequence joins TRBV19 and TRBJ2-6, with 10 bases identical to TRBD1. The germline CDR1 and CDR2 sequences are LNHDA and SQIVND (reference sequence). There are 15 residues in the CDR3. V lost 4 bases to trimming and J lost 4 bases; unmatched junction nucleotides: 1. The CDR3 nucleotides read TGTGCCAGTAGTAGACAGGGGGCAGGGGCCAACGTCCTGACTTTC. Translating gives CASSRQGAGANVLTF.

The rearrangement uses TRBV20-1 and TRBJ2-7, with a possible D match to TRBD2 (5 bases). The V end lost 3 bases, the J end lost 3 bases, and 6 bases lay between the germline ends. Per the germline V gene, CDR1 is DFQATT and CDR2 is SNEGSKA (reference sequence). The length of the CDR3 is 11 residues. CDR3 nucleotides: TGCAGTGCTAGTCGGGACTACGAGCAGTACTTC. Translating it yields CSASRDYEQYF.

This chain links TRBV27 with TRBJ2-5; the D gene is possibly TRBD2 (6 bases). The CDR3 extends over 15 amino acids. The V gene's germline CDR1 is MNHEY and CDR2 SMNVEV (reference sequence). With 3 bases removed from V and 5 bases from J, the gap between germline ends came to 16 bases. CDR3 residues: CASSLGTGGAETQYF. CDR3 bases: TGTGCCAGCAGTTTGGGTACAGGAGGGGCGGAGACCCAGTACTTC.

The chain is built from TRBV28 and TRBJ1-3, with D possibly matching TRBD1 (5 bases). Germline V gene sequence: CDR1 MDHEN, CDR2 SYDVKM. V was clipped by 11 bases and J by 2 bases, with 10 bases between them. The length of the CDR3 is 12 residues. CDR3 amino acids: CAGRGTGNTIYF. The CDR3 DNA reads as TGTGCCGGGAGGGGAACTGGAAACACCATATATTTT.

CDR3 nucleotides: TGTGCCAGCAGCTTGACGGGACTGAGTAGTGTCGGGGAGCTGTTTTTT. Translating it yields CASSLTGLSSVGELFF. This chain links TRBV5-4 with TRBJ2-2, with a weak D call TRBD2 (6 bases). CDR3 size: 16 residues. With 1 base removed from V and 7 bases from J, the gap between germline ends came to 17 bases. CDR1 SGHNT and CDR2 YYREEE come from the germline V gene (reference sequence).

The V gene is TRBV6-4, the J gene TRBJ1-1, with D uncertain. The germline V gene encodes CDR1 MRHNA and CDR2 SNTAGT. This CDR3 spans 13 amino acids. V lost 6 bases, J lost 4 bases, and 12 bases lay in between. The CDR3 DNA reads TGTGCCAGCAGGAGGGTGGAAGGCACTGAAGCTTTCTTT. Translated, it gives CASRRVEGTEAFF.

This chain connects TRBV11-2 to TRBJ2-2; 8 nucleotides match TRBD2. Germline V CDR1 and CDR2: SGHAT, FQNNGV. Unmatched junction bases numbered 2, after V lost 4 bases and J lost 7 bases. The CDR3 runs to 13 residues. This CDR3 is CASSSGGLGELFF. CDR3 bases: TGTGCCAGCAGCTCGGGAGGGCTCGGGGAGCTGTTTTTT.

This rearrangement joins TRBV18 to TRBJ1-2; 10 bases agree with TRBD1. V trimming: 6 bases; J trimming: 4 bases; junction bases outside the gene matches: 5. The CDR3 covers 14 residues. Germline CDR1 KGHSH, CDR2 LQKENI. The CDR3 region has the DNA TGTGCCAGCTCCCCGACAGGGGGCGTCTATGGCTACACCTTC. Its translation is CASSPTGGVYGYTF. The full variable domain, in which reference TRBV18 and TRBJ1-2 provide the parts outside the CDR3, is NAGVMQNPRHLVRRRGQEARLRCSPMKGHSHVYWYRQLPEEGLKFMVYLQKENIIDESGMPKERFSAEFPKEGPSILRIQQVVRGDSAAYFCASSPTGGVYGYTFGSGTRLTVV.

The chain joins TRBV7-9 to TRBJ1-1; possibly TRBD1 for D (6 bases). This CDR3 is 15 amino acids long. Trimming took 5 bases from V and 2 from J, leaving 15 bases between them. Per germline, CDR1 SEHNR and CDR2 FQNEAQ (reference sequence). CDR3 sequence (DNA): TGTGCCAGCAGCCCCCCGTGGGGGCGCAACACTGAAGCTTTCTTT. It encodes CASSPPWGRNTEAFF.

The CDR3 sequence: CASRGETGHMNTEAFF. CDR3 sequence (DNA): TGCGCCAGCAGAGGCGAGACAGGGCACATGAACACTGAAGCTTTCTTT. The chain has TRBV10-1 and TRBJ1-1; TRBD1 matches at 7 bases. Looked up from germline, CDR1 is WNHNN and CDR2 is SYGVQD (reference sequence). V lost 6 bases, J lost 0 bases, and 10 bases stayed unmatched. The CDR3 is 16 amino acids.

The chain recombines TRBV5-6 with TRBJ2-7; D gene ambiguous. The CDR3 length is 11 residues. Trimming left V 4 bases short and J 2 bases short, with 4 bases between. Per the germline V gene, CDR1 is SGHDT and CDR2 is YYEEEE. The CDR3 loop is CASSQAYEQYF. CDR3 bases: TGTGCCAGCAGCCAGGCCTACGAGCAGTACTTC.

This chain uses TRBV7-2 with TRBJ1-6, with D unclear. The germline V and J ends were trimmed by 1 base and 7 bases, with 8 bases remaining between them. The CDR3 contains 14 residues. The germline V gene has CDR1 SGHTA and CDR2 FQGNSA. CDR3 sequence reads: CASSLVRSNSPLHF. CDR3 DNA: TGTGCCAGCAGCTTAGTACGGAGCAATTCACCCCTCCACTTT.